This T cell receptor beta chain is drawn from a study of cytomegalovirus exposure and HLA in healthy donors (dated by TCRdb to 2016 to 2017). Background for the entire study: In an earlier analysis of 587 of the donors, 250 to 350 Gb of sequence data and 117 million unique TCR beta sequences from 150 million to 200 million T cells were reported. Approximately 300 gigabases of sequencing data and approximately 92 million unique TCR sequences made up an early release that covered 640 HLA-typed donors. The genetic ancestry cluster associated with self-reported Caucasian donors included around four fifths of the roughly 410 genotyped donors. The study aimed to test whether cataloging public T cell receptors could reveal signatures of past pathogen exposure. The study used immunosequencing to profile the T cell repertoires of several hundred subjects and linked those repertoires to cytomegalovirus serostatus. In addition to the first cohort of roughly 700 subjects, a separate validation cohort of around 110 different subjects was used. To predict cytomegalovirus infection status, the study brought together high-throughput TCR immunosequencing, statistical association of individual TCRs with disease status, and machine learning. A later analysis re-analyzed previously published TCR beta repertoires from 650 to 800 donors and added high-resolution HLA genotyping to study TCR occurrence patterns. In the later analysis, no new phenotypic data were used to find candidate immune exposures; instead, reliance was placed on TCR beta sequences and their occurrence across donors. To decide whether each TCR beta V gene segment behaved as functional or pseudogenic, an earlier analysis of 587 of the donors relied on high-throughput TCR beta sequencing. Donor age, sex, ethnicity and CMV serostatus were collected together with the repertoire data. In a later genetic analysis, genome-wide SNP genotypes for about 60% of the 666 donors were used, and that subset was treated as a discovery cohort. Every discovery cohort repertoire had been produced on one sequencing platform. Class I and class II HLA loci were covered by the typing at four-digit resolution. The number of donors typed differed by locus, with 629-630 for A, B, C, DRB1 and DQB1, roughly 520 for DQA1, approximately 580 for DPA1, and 450 to 480 for DPB1. Roughly five DR-DQ haplotypes were treated as single units for association and clustering because of strong linkage in the cohort. Across under 500 genotyped donors of the cohort, an average of about 240,000 unique TCR beta nucleotide sequences per donor were sequenced, and 15% to 20% of those sequences were non-productive. Study-wide conclusions, independent of this receptor: Most CMV-associated TCR beta chains appeared to be HLA-restricted in a later analysis, and the HLA associations seemed to be driven largely by CMV exposure. The authors suggested that the approach could potentially be generalized to other disease states and immunological phenotypes. A cluster of highly shared sequence variants was judged likely to represent a technical artifact of the sequencing pipeline. A further reported finding was that TCR beta sequences accurately predicted the HLA-A and HLA-B alleles for most subjects in the first cohort. A later analysis found that HLA-associated TCR beta chains were more clonally expanded and had lower generation probabilities than equally common non-associated chains. Broadly in line with IMGT annotations, most TCR beta V segments showed up in productive rearrangements about 87% or about 30% of the time in an earlier analysis of 587 of the donors. A later analysis found that TCR association rates varied across HLA loci, with DRB1 alleles showing the most associated TCRs and HLA-C alleles the fewest. Compared with the roughly 700-donor mean, donors in an Asian-associated ancestry cluster had fewer N-insertions in productive TCRs, according to a later genetic analysis. In a later analysis, 15,000 to 20,000 TCR beta sequences were associated with specific HLA alleles at a false discovery rate of 0.05. While some public TCRs were present in many individuals, most TCR sequences turned up only very rarely across donors. Strong co-occurrence of HLA alleles, especially DR and DQ, made assigning TCR associations to individual alleles difficult. An association between a missense DCLRE1C variant and V-gene and J-gene trimming of TCR beta chains was found in a later genetic analysis and replicated in an independent cohort. Some IMGT-functional V segments, including TRBV6-2 and TRBV6-3, could not be told apart with the 87-base-pair reads, so those segments were excluded. Only TCR beta chains were sequenced in this cohort, and the absence of alpha or paired-chain data limited detectable features. Because some donors lacked HLA typing at each locus, the association tests relied only on the typed subset. The earlier analysis of approximately 560 of the donors excluded approximately 15 rarely observed V segments, including chromosome 9 orphons, because counts were too low. According to a later analysis, parvovirus B19, influenza, CMV and Epstein-Barr virus appeared linked to several top co-occurrence clusters. In both the original and validation cohorts, the classifier was reported to diagnose cytomegalovirus status with high specificity and sensitivity. A total of fewer than 200 TCR beta chains were listed by the study as associated with cytomegalovirus. The presence/absence analyses assumed that sequencing depth was roughly uniform across donors, and that assumption may not be true. CMV serostatus was the only immune exposure information available for the cohort. In vitro tests confirmed that three of the cytomegalovirus-associated TCR beta chains recognize cytomegalovirus antigens. Correlated functional status among segregating V segments might be attributable to linkage disequilibrium, but an unknown experimental factor could not be ruled out.

In total, approximately 690 healthy bone marrow donors made up the cohort. All cohort members were sampled while nominally healthy, although unrecorded immune exposures were likely present. The donor tested CMV seronegative and was one of the 352 seronegative cohort members. Each donor provided a peripheral blood sample, and peripheral blood mononuclear cells were used for TCR beta sequencing. The Qiagen DNeasy Blood Extraction Kit was used to extract genomic DNA from the blood cell samples. As to this clone: Its antigen specificity is not known. Per-base quality was not reported, and no clone a single base away is much larger than it.

The junction carries 18 bases between V and J, which are trimmed by 0 bases and 6 bases respectively. The germline V gene supplies CDR1 LGHNA and CDR2 YSLEER. Spanning cysteine to phenylalanine, the CDR3 consists of 16 amino acids. The read is trimmed to its CDR3 DNA, 48 bases read in frame from base 1. The library was prepared using the immunoSEQ multiplex PCR assay. The multiplex PCR relied on a mix of 60 forward primers for TCR Vbeta segments and 13 reverse primers for TCR Jbeta segments. The CDR3 region of rearranged TCR beta genes was amplified from genomic DNA by a multiplex PCR assay. The amplified TCR beta libraries were sequenced on the Illumina HiSeq System as 87-base-pair reads. As for the authors' bioinformatics: In a later analysis, some 80 million unique TCR beta chains were counted across the 666 repertoires, and around 11 million of these chains were shared by at least two donors. Raw reads were error-corrected and collapsed into unique sequences with a nearest-neighbor algorithm that merged closely related sequences to remove PCR and sequencing errors. Alignment of CDR3 sequences to IMGT reference sequences was used to assign V, D and J gene segments. Each retained sequence needed at least a six-nucleotide match to both a V gene segment and a J gene segment. Rearrangements were called productive when the CDR3 lacked stop codons and stayed in frame with V and J; all others were non-productive. Following IMGT convention, CDR3 was defined as the stretch from the second conserved V-encoded cysteine to the conserved J-encoded phenylalanine. In an earlier analysis of approximately 500 of the donors, sequences lacking an unambiguous match to a single V gene segment were excluded. In an earlier analysis of approximately 610 of the donors, V segments were called functional above 56.7% productive rearrangements and were called segregating when the between-donor standard deviation exceeded 5%. A statistical classification framework was built for diagnosing cytomegalovirus status from the catalog of TCR beta chain sequences. In a later analysis, V and J genes were assigned by comparing TCR nucleotide sequences against IMGT/GENE-DB human TR gene sequences. The TCRdist pipeline was used in a later analysis to assign CDR3 sequences and most-parsimonious VDJ recombination scenarios. In a later analysis, each TCR beta chain was defined by its CDR3 amino acid sequence together with its V-gene family, and reads without a unique V-gene family were excluded. As a way to deal with suspected cross-contamination and a sequencing artifact, a later analysis dropped 640 or so nucleotide sequences that were highly shared and had low generation probability. In a later analysis, a clonal expansion index was calculated for each public chain from normalized within-repertoire ranks of inferred template counts. In a later analysis, generation probabilities were computed using a VDJ recombination model fitted to out-of-frame rearrangements, and the results were checked against IGoR. A later analysis scored TCR-TCR, TCR-HLA and TCR-CMV co-occurrence with hypergeometric tests, applying a repertoire-size bias correction to TCR pairs. To estimate false discovery rates, a later analysis permuted the HLA or CMV assignments 20 times. A later analysis grouped co-occurring TCRs with DBSCAN, adding TCRdist sequence similarity when clustering within HLA-allele-positive subsets. Co-occurrence clustering excluded repertoires with fewer than 30,000 or more than 120,000 public chains, plus five with anomalous nucleotide sharing. Not all clones reach the TCRdb copy of this immuneACCESS table, which keeps in-frame sequences only. Checked studies attribute under half of the gap to unresolved V genes and leave the rest unexplained. For V, J and clone size, that table is used; D and trimming come from the DNA. The sample profile shows about 130,000 clones; over 70% of them were found once. The ten largest clonotypes hold approximately 3.1% of the sample.

Sequenced input: PBMCs. The rearrangement joined TRBV4-3 to TRBJ2-7; the best D guess is TRBD1, with 6 bases matching. The source is a man aged 25 to 40 in good health and CMV-seronegative. The sequenced DNA is TGCGCCAGCAGCCAAGATCGTGGCAACAGGGCCCTCGAGCAGTACTTC. Its protein reads: CASSQDRGNRALEQYF.